This TCR beta chain was profiled in a study of T cell changes during pregnancy in multiple sclerosis. Germline V gene data show CDR1 as SGHTA and CDR2 as FQGTGA. The CDR3 totals 15 residues. V trimming: 6 bases; J trimming: 8 bases; junction bases outside the gene matches: 8. Using immunoSEQ multiplex PCR, the repertoire was profiled, and TCRdb retains in-frame clones only, with some absent. The table includes roughly 69,000 clones, about 91% detected once. The sequence was obtained from a female donor in good health, enrolled as a control in a pregnancy study. This chain connects TRBV7-3 to TRBJ2-1; 12 bases agree with TRBD2. The specimen comprised CD4+ T cells from peripheral blood mononuclear cells, sampled in the third trimester of pregnancy. The CDR3 region is CASRLAGGPLHEQFF. CDR3 DNA: TGTGCCAGCAGGCTAGCGGGGGGGCCTTTGCATGAGCAGTTCTTC. The complete variable domain, with remaining parts taken from reference TRBV7-3 and TRBJ2-1, reads GAGVSQTPSNKVTEKGKYVELRCDPISGHTALYWYRQSLGQGPEFLIYFQGTGAADDSGLPNDRFFAVRPEGSVSTLKIQRTERGDSAVYLCASRLAGGPLHEQFFGPGTRLTVL.